Presented here are 3 T cell receptor beta chains from one specimen sequenced in a study of hypomethylating agent response in myelodysplastic syndrome. Generated by immunoSEQ multiplex PCR, the TCRdb table keeps only in-frame clones and is missing some. The sample has about 1,200 clones; 75% to 80% are singletons. This material consisted of bone marrow, taken before or after starting hypomethylating agent treatment for myelodysplastic syndrome (not recorded which). The receptors here all came from a human donor with myelodysplastic syndrome.

The CDR3 DNA follows: TGTGCCAGCTCTCAATGGGCAGGGAGGGTGAACACTGAAGCTTTCTTT. Protein product: CASSQWAGRVNTEAFF. V gene TRBV18 combines with J gene TRBJ1-1, with D tentatively TRBD1 (5 bases). Germline V gives CDR1 KGHSH, CDR2 LQKENI. Trimming left V 6 bases short and J 0 bases short, with 17 bases between. This CDR3 is 16 amino acids long. Full variable domain (rest looked up from reference TRBV18 and TRBJ1-1): NAGVMQNPRHLVRRRGQEARLRCSPMKGHSHVYWYRQLPEEGLKFMVYLQKENIIDESGMPKERFSAEFPKEGPSILRIQQVVRGDSAAYFCASSQWAGRVNTEAFFGQGTRLTVV.

The chain uses TRBV27 and TRBJ2-2; D not certain. The CDR3 totals 13 residues. Germline assignment: CDR1 MNHEY and CDR2 SMNVEV (reference sequence). Trimming removed 5 bases from V and 6 bases from J, with 10 bases in between. The CDR3 sequence is CASSPRLPGELFF. The CDR3 region has the DNA TGTGCCAGCAGTCCCCGGTTGCCCGGGGAGCTGTTTTTT.

The chain carries TRBV27 and TRBJ1-2, with TRBD1 identical over 8 bases. Trimming at V came to 6 bases and at J to 7 bases, leaving 7 bases not matched to a gene. In germline, CDR1 is MNHEY, CDR2 SMNVEV (reference sequence). The CDR3 is made up of 13 amino acids. Here the CDR3 reads CASSEQGVGGYTF. The CDR3 DNA is TGTGCCAGCAGCGAACAGGGGGTGGGTGGCTACACCTTC.